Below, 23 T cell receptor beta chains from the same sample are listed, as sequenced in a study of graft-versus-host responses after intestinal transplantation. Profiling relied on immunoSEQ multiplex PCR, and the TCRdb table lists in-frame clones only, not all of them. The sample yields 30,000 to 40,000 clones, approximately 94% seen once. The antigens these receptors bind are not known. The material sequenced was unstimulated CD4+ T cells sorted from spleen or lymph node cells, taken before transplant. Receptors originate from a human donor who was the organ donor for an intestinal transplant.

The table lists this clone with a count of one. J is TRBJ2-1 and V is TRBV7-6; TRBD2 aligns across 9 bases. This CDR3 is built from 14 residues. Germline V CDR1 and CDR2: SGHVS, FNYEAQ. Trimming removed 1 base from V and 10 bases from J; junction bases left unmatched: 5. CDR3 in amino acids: CASSLVAGAYEQFF. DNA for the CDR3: TGTGCCAGCAGCTTAGTAGCGGGGGCCTACGAGCAGTTCTTC.

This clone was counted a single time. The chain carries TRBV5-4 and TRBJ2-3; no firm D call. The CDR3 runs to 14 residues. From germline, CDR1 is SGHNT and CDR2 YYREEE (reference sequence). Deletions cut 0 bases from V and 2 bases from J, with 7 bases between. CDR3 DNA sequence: TGTGCCAGCAGCTTGGGGGGATACACAGATACGCAGTATTTT. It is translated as CASSLGGYTDTQYF.

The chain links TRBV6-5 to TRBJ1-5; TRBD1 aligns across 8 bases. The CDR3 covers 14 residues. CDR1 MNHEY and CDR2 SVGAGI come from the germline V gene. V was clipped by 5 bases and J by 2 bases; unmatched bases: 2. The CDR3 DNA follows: TGTGCCAGCAGTGAGACAGGGGGCAATCAGCCCCAGCATTTT. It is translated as CASSETGGNQPQHF.

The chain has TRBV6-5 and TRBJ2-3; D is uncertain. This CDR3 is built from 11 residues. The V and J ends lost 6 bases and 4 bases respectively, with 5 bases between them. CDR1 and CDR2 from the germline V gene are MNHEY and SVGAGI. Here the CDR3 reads CASRRADTQYF. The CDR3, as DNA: TGTGCCAGCAGACGGGCAGATACGCAGTATTTT.

CDR3 loop: CACSGDYGYTF. DNA for the CDR3: TGTGCCTGTTCAGGGGACTATGGCTACACCTTC. The gene calls are TRBV30 and TRBJ1-2; D may be TRBD1 (6 bases). Trimming took off 6 bases at V and 3 bases at J, with 8 bases between the two ends. Germline V gene lookup returns CDR1 GTSNPN and CDR2 SVGIG (reference sequence). The CDR3 runs to 11 residues.

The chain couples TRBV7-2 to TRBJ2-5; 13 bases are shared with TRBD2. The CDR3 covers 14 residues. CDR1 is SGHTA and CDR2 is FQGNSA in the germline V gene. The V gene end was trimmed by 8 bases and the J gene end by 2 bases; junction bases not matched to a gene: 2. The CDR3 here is CASGTSGKQETQYF. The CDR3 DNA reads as TGTGCCAGCGGGACTAGCGGGAAGCAAGAGACCCAGTACTTC.

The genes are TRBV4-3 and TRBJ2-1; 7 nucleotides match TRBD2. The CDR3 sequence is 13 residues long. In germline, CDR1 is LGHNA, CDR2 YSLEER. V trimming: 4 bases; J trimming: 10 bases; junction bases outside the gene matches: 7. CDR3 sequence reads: CASSLQPTSEQFF. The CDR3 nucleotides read TGCGCCAGCAGCCTCCAACCGACTAGCGAGCAGTTCTTC.

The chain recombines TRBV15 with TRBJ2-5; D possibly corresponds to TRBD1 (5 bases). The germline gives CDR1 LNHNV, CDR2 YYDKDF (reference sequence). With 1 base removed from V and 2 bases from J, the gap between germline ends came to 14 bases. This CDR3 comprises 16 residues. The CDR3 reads CATSRGDSGQQETQYF. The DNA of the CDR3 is TGTGCCACCAGCAGAGGAGATTCTGGACAACAAGAGACCCAGTACTTC.

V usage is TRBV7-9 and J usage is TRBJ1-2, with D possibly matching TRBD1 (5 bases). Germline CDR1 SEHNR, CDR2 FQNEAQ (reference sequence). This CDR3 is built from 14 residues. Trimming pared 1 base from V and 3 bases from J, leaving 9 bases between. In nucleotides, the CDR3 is TGTGCCAGCAGCTTAGGACCGGGACACTATGGCTACACCTTC. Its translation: CASSLGPGHYGYTF. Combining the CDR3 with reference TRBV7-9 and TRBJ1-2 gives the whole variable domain DTGVSQNPRHKITKRGQNVTFRCDPISEHNRLYWYRQTLGQGPEFLTYFQNEAQLEKSRLLSDRFSAERPKGSFSTLEIQRTEQGDSAMYLCASSLGPGHYGYTFGSGTRLTVV.

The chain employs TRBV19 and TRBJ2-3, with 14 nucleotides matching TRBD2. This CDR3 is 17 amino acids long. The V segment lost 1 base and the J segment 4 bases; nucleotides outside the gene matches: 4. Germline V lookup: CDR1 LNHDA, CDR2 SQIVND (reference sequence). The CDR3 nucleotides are TGTGCCAGTAGTATAGGGACGACTAGCGGGGGGGCAGATACGCAGTATTTT. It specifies CASSIGTTSGGADTQYF. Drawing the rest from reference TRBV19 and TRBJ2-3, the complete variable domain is DGGITQSPKYLFRKEGQNVTLSCEQNLNHDAMYWYRQDPGQGLRLIYYSQIVNDFQKGDIAEGYSVSREKKESFPLTVTSAQKNPTAFYLCASSIGTTSGGADTQYFGPGTRLTVL.

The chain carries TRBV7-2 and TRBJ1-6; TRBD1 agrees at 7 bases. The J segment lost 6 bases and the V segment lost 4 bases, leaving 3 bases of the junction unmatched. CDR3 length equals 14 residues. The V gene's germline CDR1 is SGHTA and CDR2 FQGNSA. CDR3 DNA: TGTGCCAGCAGCTCGGGACAGATTAATTCACCCCTCCACTTT. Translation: CASSSGQINSPLHF.

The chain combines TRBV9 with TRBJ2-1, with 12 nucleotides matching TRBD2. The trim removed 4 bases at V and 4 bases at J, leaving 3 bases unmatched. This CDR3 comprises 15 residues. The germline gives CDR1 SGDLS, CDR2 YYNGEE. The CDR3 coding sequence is TGTGCCAGCAGCCAAGGACTAGCGGGGTACAATGAGCAGTTCTTC. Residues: CASSQGLAGYNEQFF. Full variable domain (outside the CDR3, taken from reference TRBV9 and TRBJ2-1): DSGVTQTPKHLITATGQRVTLRCSPRSGDLSVYWYQQSLDQGLQFLIQYYNGEERAKGNILERFSAQQFPDLHSELNLSSLELGDSALYFCASSQGLAGYNEQFFGPGTRLTVL.

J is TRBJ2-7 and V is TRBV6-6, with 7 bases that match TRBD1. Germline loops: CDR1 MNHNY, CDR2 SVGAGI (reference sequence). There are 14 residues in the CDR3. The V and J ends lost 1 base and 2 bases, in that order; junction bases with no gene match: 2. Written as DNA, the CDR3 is TGTGCCAGCAGTTACTTTCAGGGGGCCTACGAGCAGTACTTC. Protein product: CASSYFQGAYEQYF.

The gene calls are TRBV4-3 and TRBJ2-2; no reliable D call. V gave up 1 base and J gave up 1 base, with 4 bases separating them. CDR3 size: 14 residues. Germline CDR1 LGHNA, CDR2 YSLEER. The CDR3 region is CASSQAGNTGELFF. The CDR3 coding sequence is TGCGCCAGCAGCCAAGCAGGGAACACCGGGGAGCTGTTTTTT.

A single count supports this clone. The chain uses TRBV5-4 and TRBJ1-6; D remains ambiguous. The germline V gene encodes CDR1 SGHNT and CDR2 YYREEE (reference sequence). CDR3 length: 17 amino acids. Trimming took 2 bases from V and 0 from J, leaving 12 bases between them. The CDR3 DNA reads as TGTGCCAGCAGCTTAGAAGGGTTGAGCTCCTATAATTCACCCCTCCACTTT. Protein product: CASSLEGLSSYNSPLHF.

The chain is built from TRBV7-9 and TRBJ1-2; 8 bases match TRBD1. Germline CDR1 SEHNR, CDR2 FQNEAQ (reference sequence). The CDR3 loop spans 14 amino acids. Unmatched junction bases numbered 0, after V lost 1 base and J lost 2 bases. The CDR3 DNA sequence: TGTGCCAGCAGCTTAGGGACAGGGAACTATGGCTACACCTTC. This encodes CASSLGTGNYGYTF.

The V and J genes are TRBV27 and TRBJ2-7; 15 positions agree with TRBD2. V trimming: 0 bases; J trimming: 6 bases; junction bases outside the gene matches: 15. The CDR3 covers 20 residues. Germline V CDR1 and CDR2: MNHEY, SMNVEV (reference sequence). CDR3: CASSLSGLAGGTQWASEQYF. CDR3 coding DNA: TGTGCCAGCAGTTTATCGGGACTAGCGGGGGGAACCCAATGGGCGTCCGAGCAGTACTTC.

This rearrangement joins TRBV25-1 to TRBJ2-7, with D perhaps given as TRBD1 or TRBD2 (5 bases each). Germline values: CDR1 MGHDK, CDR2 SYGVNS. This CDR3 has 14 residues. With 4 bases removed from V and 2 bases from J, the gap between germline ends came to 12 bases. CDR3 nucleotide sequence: TGTGCCAGCAGTGGAATATCGGGGCCCTACGAGCAGTACTTC. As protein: CASSGISGPYEQYF.

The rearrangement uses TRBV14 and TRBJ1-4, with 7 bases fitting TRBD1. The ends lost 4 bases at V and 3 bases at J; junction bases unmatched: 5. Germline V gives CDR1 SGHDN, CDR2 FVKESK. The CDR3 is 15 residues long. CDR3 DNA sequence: TGTGCCAGCAGCCCCCGGACAGGAGCTAATGAAAAACTGTTTTTT. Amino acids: CASSPRTGANEKLFF.

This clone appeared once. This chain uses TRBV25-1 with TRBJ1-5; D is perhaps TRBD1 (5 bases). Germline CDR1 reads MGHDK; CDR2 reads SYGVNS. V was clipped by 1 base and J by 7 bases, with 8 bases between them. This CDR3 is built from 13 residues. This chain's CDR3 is CASSEWEGQPQHF. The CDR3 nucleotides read TGTGCCAGCAGTGAATGGGAGGGGCAGCCCCAGCATTTT.

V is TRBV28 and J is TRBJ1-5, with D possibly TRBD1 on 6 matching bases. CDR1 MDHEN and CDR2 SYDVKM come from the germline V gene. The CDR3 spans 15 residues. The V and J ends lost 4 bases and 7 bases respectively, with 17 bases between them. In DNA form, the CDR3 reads TGTGCCAGCAGTTACTTGGGGGGCGCGAACCAGCCCCAGCATTTT. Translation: CASSYLGGANQPQHF.

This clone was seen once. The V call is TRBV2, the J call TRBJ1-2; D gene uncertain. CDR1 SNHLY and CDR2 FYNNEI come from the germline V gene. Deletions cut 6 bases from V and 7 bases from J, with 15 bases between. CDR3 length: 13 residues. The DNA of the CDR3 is TGTGCCAGCAGGGAGGGCAGCTCGCGTGGCTACACCTTC. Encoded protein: CASREGSSRGYTF.

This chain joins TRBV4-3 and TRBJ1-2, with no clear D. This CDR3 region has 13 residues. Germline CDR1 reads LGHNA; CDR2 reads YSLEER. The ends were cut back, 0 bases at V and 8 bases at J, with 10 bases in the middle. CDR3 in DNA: TGCGCCAGCAGCCAAGATCGCCGGCGGGGCTACACCTTC. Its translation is CASSQDRRRGYTF.